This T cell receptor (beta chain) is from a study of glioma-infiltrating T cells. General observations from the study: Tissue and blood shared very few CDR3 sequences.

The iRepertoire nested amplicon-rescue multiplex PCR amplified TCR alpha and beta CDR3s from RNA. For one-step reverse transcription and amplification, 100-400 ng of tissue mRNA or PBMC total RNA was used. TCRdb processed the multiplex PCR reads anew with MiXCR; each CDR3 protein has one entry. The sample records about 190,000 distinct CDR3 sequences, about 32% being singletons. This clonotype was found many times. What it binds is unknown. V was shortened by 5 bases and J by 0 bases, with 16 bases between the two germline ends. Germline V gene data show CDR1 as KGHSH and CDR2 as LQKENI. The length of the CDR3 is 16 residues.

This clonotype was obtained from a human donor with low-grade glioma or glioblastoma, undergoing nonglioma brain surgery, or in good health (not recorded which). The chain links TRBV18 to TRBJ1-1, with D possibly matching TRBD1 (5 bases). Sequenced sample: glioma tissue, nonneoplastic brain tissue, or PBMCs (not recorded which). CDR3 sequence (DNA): TGTGCCAGCTCAACCGGGGCAGTCCTCATGAACACTGAAGCTTTCTTT. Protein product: CASSTGAVLMNTEAFF.